This TCR beta chain was sequenced during a study of T cells after yellow fever vaccination. Study-wide results and caveats: Faster peaking, at day 5 versus 15, marked a secondary response that was weaker. Contamination by abundant bulk-population clonotypes could be present in FACS-sorted repertoires.

There are a few counts of this clonotype. The target antigen is unknown. A 5'RACE template-switching step, the method used to make TCR cDNA, added a universal primer site and UMIs. Each CDR3 protein gets one entry after TCRdb re-called the 5' RACE reads with MiXCR. Of hundreds of thousands of distinct CDR3 sequences listed, over 9% are singletons. With 4 bases removed from V and 5 bases from J, the gap between germline ends came to 8 bases. This CDR3 has 12 amino acids. Germline CDR1 SGHTA, CDR2 FQGNSA. This TCR was sampled from a man aged 25-45 years who received the YFV17D yellow fever vaccine. The sequencing here drew on PBMCs, taken on the day of the yellow fever booster vaccination. V usage is TRBV7-2 and J usage is TRBJ2-5; D gene unclear. The CDR3 sequence is CASSSLWETQYF. CDR3 coding DNA: TGTGCCAGCAGCTCACTGTGGGAGACCCAGTACTTC.